Sequencing of this T cell receptor beta chain was carried out in a study of T cell responses to AZD1222 COVID-19 vaccine. Study conclusions and caveats: Unmutated regions of variants are reportedly targeted by nearly half of spike-specific TCRs.

In the case of this clone: Its antigen is unknown.

Sequenced by immunoSEQ multiplex PCR; TCRdb stores in-frame clones only, minus some. The sample lists 100,000 to 150,000 clones; around 89% were seen once. Trimming took 5 bases from V and 5 from J; bases not matched to a gene: 4. Germline V gene lookup returns CDR1 MRHNA and CDR2 SNTAGT. The CDR3 has 14 residues. The sequence came from an adult in good health. Source: peripheral blood, taken on day 0 of AZD1222 vaccination. The V and J genes are TRBV6-4 and TRBJ2-2; 8 nucleotides align to TRBD2. Here the CDR3 reads CASSRLATTGELFF. In nucleotides, the CDR3 is TGTGCCAGCAGTCGACTAGCGACGACCGGGGAGCTGTTTTTT.